One T cell receptor (beta chain) is described in this entry. In the original analysis: Using reference gene primer amplification, nucleated cell counts were estimated. TCRdb's copy holds only in-frame clones and misses some; the assay was immunoSEQ multiplex PCR. V and J calls and clone size are those listed in that table; D and trimming were worked out from the DNA. The sample records some 200,000 clones, 75% to 85% being singletons. The entry originates in a study of blood T cell repertoires in COVID-19. The wider study: Some COVID-19 samples were acute and others convalescent; all came from the United States, Italy and Spain.

V lost 6 bases, J lost 4 bases, and 6 bases stayed unmatched. This CDR3 has 15 amino acids. The germline gives CDR1 SGHNT, CDR2 YYREEE (reference sequence). Cohorts were determined from participant-reported clinical history. The chain is built from TRBV5-4 and TRBJ2-5; 13 nucleotides align to TRBD2. The TCR originated in a man in his forties or fifties who had recovered from COVID-19. Sequences were obtained from PBMCs or T cells enriched from blood (not recorded which). CDR3 sequence reads: CASKGLAGRGETQYF. CDR3 nucleotide sequence: TGTGCCAGCAAGGGACTAGCGGGGAGGGGAGAGACCCAGTACTTC.